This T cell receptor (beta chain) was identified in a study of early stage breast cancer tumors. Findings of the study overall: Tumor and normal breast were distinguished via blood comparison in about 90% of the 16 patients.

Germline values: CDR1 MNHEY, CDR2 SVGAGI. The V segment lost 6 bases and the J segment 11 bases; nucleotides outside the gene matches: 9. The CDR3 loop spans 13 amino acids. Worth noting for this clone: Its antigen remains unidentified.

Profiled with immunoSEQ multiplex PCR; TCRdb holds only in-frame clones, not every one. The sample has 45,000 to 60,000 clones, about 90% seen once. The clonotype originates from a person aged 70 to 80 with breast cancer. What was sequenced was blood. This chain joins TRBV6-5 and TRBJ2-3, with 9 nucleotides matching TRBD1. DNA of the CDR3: TGTGCCAGCAGCAAATTTGGACAGGGGCGGCAGTATTTT. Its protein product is CASSKFGQGRQYF.